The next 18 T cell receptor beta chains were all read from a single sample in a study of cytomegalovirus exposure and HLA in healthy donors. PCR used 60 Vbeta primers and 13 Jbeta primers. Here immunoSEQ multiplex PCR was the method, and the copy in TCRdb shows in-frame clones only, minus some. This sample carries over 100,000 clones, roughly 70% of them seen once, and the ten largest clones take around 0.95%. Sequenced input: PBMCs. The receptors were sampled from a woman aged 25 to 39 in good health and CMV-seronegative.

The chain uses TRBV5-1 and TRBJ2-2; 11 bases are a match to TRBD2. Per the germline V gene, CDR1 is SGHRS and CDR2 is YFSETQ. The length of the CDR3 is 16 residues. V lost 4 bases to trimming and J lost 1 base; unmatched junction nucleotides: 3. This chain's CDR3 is CASSVTSGGNTGELFF. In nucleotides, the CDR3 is TGCGCCAGCAGCGTAACTAGCGGGGGGAACACCGGGGAGCTGTTTTTT.

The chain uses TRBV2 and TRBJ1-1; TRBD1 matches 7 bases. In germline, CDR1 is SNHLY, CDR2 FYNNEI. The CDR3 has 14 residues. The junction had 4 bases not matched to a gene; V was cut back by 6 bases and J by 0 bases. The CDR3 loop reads CASRETGMNTEAFF. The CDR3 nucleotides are TGTGCCAGCAGGGAGACAGGGATGAACACTGAAGCTTTCTTT.

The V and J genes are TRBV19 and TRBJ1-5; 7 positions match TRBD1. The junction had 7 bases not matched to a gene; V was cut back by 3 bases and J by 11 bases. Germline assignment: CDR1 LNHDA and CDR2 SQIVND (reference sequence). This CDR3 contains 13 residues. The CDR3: CASSMATGVSQHF. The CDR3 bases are TGTGCCAGTAGTATGGCCACAGGGGTGTCCCAGCATTTT.

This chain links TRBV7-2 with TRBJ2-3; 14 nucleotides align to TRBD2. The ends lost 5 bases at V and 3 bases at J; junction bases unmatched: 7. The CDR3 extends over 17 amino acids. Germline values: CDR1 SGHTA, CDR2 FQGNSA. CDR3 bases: TGTGCCAGCAGCCACCCCCGGACTAGCGGGGGGACAGATACGCAGTATTTT. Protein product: CASSHPRTSGGTDTQYF. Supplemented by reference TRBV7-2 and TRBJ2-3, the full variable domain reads GAGVSQSPSNKVTEKGKDVELRCDPISGHTALYWYRQSLGQGLEFLIYFQGNSAPDKSGLPSDRFSAERTGGSVSTLTIQRTQQEDSAVYLCASSHPRTSGGTDTQYFGPGTRLTVL.

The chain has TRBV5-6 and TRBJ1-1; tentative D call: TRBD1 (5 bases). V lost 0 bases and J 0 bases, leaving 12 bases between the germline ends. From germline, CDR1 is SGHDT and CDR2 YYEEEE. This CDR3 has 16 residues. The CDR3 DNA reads TGTGCCAGCAGCTTGGAGGCAGGGATCATGAACACTGAAGCTTTCTTT. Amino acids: CASSLEAGIMNTEAFF.

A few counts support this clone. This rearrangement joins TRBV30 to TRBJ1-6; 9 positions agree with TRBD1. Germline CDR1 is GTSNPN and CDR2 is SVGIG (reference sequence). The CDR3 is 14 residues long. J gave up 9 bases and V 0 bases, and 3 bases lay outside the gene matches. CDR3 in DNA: TGTGCCTGGAGTGTACAGGGGGCGAGTTCACCCCTCCACTTT. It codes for CAWSVQGASSPLHF. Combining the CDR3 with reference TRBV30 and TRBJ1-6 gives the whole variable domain SQTIHQWPATLVQPVGSPLSLECTVEGTSNPNLYWYRQAAGRGLQLLFYSVGIGQISSEVPQNLSASRPQDRQFILSSKKLLLSDSGFYLCAWSVQGASSPLHFGNGTRLTVT.

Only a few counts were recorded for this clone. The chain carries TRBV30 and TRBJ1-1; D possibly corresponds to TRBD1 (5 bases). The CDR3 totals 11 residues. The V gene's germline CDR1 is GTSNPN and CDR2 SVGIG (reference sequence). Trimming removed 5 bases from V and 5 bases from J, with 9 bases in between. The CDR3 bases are TGTGCCTGGGGTCAGGGTACTGAAGCTTTCTTT. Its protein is CAWGQGTEAFF.

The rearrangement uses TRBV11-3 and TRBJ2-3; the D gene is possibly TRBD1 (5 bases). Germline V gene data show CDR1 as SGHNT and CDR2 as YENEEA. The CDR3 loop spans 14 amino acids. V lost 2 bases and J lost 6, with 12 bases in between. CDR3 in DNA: TGTGCCAGCAGCTTATCAGGGCTAGGGGATACGCAGTATTTT. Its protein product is CASSLSGLGDTQYF.

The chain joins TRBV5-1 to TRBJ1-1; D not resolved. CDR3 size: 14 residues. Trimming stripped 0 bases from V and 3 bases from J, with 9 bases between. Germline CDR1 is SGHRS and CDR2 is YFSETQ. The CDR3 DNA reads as TGCGCCAGCAGCTTGGGACGGGTGGACACTGAAGCTTTCTTT. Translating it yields CASSLGRVDTEAFF.

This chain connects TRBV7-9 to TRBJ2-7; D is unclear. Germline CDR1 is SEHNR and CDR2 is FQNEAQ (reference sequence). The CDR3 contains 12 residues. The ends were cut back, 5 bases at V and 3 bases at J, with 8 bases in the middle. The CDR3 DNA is TGTGCCAGCAGCCGACTGAACTACGAGCAGTACTTC. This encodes CASSRLNYEQYF.

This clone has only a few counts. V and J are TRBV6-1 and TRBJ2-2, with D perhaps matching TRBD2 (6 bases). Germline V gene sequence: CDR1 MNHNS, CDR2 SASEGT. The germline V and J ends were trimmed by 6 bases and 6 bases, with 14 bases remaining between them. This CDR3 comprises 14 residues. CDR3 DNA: TGTGCCAGCAGCGACGGGAGCTCGGCCGGGGAGCTGTTTTTT. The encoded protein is CASSDGSSAGELFF.

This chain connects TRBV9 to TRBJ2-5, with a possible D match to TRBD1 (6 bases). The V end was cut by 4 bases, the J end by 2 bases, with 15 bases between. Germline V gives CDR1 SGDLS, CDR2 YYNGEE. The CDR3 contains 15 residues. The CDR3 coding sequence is TGTGCCAGCAGCCTAGTAGGACAGATTCAAGAGACCCAGTACTTC. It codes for CASSLVGQIQETQYF.

The CDR3: CASSQSGTADTEAFF. The CDR3 DNA sequence: TGTGCCAGCAGCCAATCCGGGACAGCCGACACTGAAGCTTTCTTT. The chain combines TRBV4-2 with TRBJ1-1, with 7 bases aligning to TRBD1. The germline CDR1 and CDR2 sequences are LGHNA and YNFKEQ. J was trimmed by 3 bases and V by 2 bases; bases with no gene match: 6. The CDR3 extends over 15 amino acids.

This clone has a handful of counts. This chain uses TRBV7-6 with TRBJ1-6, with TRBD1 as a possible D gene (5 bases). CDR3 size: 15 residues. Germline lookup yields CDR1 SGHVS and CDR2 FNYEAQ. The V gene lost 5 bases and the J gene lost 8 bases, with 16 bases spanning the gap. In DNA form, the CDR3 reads TGTGCCAGCAGCGTATCCGCGGGGGGTGATTCACCCCTCCACTTT. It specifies CASSVSAGGDSPLHF.

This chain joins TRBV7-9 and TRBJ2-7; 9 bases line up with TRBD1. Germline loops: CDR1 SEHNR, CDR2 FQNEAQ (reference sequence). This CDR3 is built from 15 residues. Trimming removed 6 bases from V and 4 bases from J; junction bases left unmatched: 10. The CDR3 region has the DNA TGTGCCAGCAGACCCCCCGGGACAGGGATGTACGAGCAGTACTTC. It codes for CASRPPGTGMYEQYF. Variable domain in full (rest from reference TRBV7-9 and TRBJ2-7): DTGVSQNPRHKITKRGQNVTFRCDPISEHNRLYWYRQTLGQGPEFLTYFQNEAQLEKSRLLSDRFSAERPKGSFSTLEIQRTEQGDSAMYLCASRPPGTGMYEQYFGPGTRLTVT.

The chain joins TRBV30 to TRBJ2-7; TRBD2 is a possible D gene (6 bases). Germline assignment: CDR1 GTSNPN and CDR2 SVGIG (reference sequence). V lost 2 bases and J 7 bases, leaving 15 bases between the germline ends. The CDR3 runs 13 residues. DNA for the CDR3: TGTGCCTGGAGTAAAACGACTAGTTGGGAGCAGTACTTC. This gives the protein CAWSKTTSWEQYF.

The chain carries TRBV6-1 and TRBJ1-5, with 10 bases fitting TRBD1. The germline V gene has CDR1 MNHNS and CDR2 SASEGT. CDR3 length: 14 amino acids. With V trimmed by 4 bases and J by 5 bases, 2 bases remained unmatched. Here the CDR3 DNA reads TGTGCCAGCAGTGGACAGGGGGCTGATCAGCCCCAGCATTTT. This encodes CASSGQGADQPQHF.

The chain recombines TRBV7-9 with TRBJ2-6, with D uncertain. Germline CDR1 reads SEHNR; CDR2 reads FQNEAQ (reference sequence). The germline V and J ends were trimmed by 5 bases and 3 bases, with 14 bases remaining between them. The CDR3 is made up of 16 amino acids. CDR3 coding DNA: TGTGCCAGCAGCACTTACGGTGGCGGTGGGGCCAACGTCCTGACTTTC. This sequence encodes CASSTYGGGGANVLTF.